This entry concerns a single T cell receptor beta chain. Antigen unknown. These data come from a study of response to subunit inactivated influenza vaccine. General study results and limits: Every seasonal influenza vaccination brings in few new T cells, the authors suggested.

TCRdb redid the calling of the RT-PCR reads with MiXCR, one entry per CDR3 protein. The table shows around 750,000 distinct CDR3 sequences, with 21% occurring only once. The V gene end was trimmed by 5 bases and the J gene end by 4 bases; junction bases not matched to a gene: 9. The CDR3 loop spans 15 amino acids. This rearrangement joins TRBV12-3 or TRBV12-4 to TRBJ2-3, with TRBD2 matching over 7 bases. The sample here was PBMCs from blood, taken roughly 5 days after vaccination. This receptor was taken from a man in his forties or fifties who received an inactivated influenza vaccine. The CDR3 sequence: CASSPGSGLADTQYF. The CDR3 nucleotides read TGTGCCAGCAGTCCCGGTAGCGGGTTGGCAGATACGCAGTATTTT.